This is a list of T cell receptor beta chains from one sample in a study of T cell clonotyping in hematopoietic cell transplantation. Assay: immunoSEQ multiplex PCR; the TCRdb copy retains only in-frame clones and omits some. Of roughly 30,000 clones listed, 85% to 95% are singletons. The specimen comprised peripheral blood mononuclear cells, sampled before stem cell transplant. The receptors were sampled from a man in his fifties with acute myeloid leukemia. Some clones in this sample may be carry-over from other donors' samples. CDR3s include the opening cysteine and the closing phenylalanine or tryptophan. The D gene is left open where the match is weak. Some rows have no size entry. The others give once, few or many, or a class for an expanded clone.

>.|.|TRBV6-5|TRBJ2-7
CASSYGGVGGEQYF
TGTGCCAGCAGTTACGGTGGGGTTGGGGGTGAGCAGTACTTC
>TRBD2|.|TRBV11-3|TRBJ2-1
CASSPPGLAEEQFF
TGTGCCAGCAGCCCCCCGGGCCTAGCGGAGGAGCAGTTCTTC
>.|.|TRBV30|TRBJ1-2
CAWTPDSERGYTF
TGTGCCTGGACTCCGGACTCAGAACGCGGCTACACCTTC
>TRBD2|.|TRBV28|TRBJ2-5
CASTQGGLAGGPETQYF
TGTGCCAGCACCCAGGGGGGGCTAGCGGGAGGGCCGGAGACCCAGTACTTC
>TRBD1|.|TRBV2|TRBJ1-4
CASGALGQGGEKLFF
TGTGCCAGCGGAGCTCTGGGACAGGGTGGAGAAAAACTGTTTTTT
>TRBD1|.|TRBV5-1|TRBJ1-5
CASSLAGGQPEPQHF
TGCGCCAGCAGCTTGGCAGGGGGTCAACCCGAGCCCCAGCATTTT
>TRBD2|.|TRBV30|TRBJ2-1
CAWSLLGLAGEEQFF
TGTGCCTGGAGCCTCCTGGGACTAGCGGGAGAAGAGCAGTTCTTC
>.|.|TRBV30|TRBJ1-5
CAWSPALGNQPQHF
TGTGCCTGGAGCCCCGCATTGGGCAATCAGCCCCAGCATTTT
>.|once|TRBV7-9|TRBJ1-4
CASSPPGVEEKLFF
TGTGCCAGCAGCCCCCCAGGGGTCGAAGAAAAACTGTTTTTT
>.|.|TRBV9|TRBJ1-2
CASSVARGAAGGYTF
TGTGCCAGCAGCGTAGCTCGAGGGGCGGCAGGTGGCTACACCTTC
>.|.|TRBV7-2|TRBJ2-7
CASSPRRGRADEQYF
TGTGCCAGCAGCCCTAGAAGGGGGAGGGCCGACGAGCAGTACTTC
>.|once|TRBV15|TRBJ2-7
CATSGSGGRYEQYF
TGTGCCACCAGCGGCTCCGGGGGGCGATACGAGCAGTACTTC
>.|once|TRBV9|TRBJ2-5
CASSVAGGPSQETQYF
TGTGCCAGCAGCGTAGCAGGGGGGCCCTCACAAGAGACCCAGTACTTC
>TRBD1|.|TRBV9|TRBJ2-7
CASSVTGGYEQYF
TGTGCCAGCAGCGTAACAGGGGGCTACGAGCAGTACTTC
>.|.|TRBV7-2|TRBJ2-5
CASSLDFGQETQYF
TGTGCCAGCAGCTTAGATTTTGGGCAAGAGACCCAGTACTTC
>TRBD2|once|TRBV27|TRBJ2-7
CASRQSGGGEQYF
TGTGCCAGCAGACAATCGGGAGGGGGCGAGCAGTACTTC
>.|.|TRBV11-2|TRBJ1-3
CASSLDGVNTIYF
TGTGCCAGCAGCTTAGATGGGGTGAACACCATATATTTT
>.|.|TRBV30|TRBJ1-5
CAWSVRSGNQPQHF
TGTGCCTGGAGTGTACGATCGGGGAATCAGCCCCAGCATTTT
>.|.|TRBV5-6|TRBJ2-7
CASSLIGSPQYF
TGTGCCAGCAGCTTGATCGGCAGCCCGCAGTACTTC
>TRBD1|.|TRBV15|TRBJ2-5
CATSRYRQGAWETQYF
TGTGCCACCAGCAGATACCGACAGGGGGCGTGGGAGACCCAGTACTTC
>.|.|TRBV7-2|TRBJ2-3
CASTFTRATDTQYF
TGTGCCAGCACCTTCACGAGGGCCACAGATACGCAGTATTTT
>.|few|TRBV19|TRBJ2-2
CASSVTYTGELFF
TGTGCCAGTAGTGTGACTTACACCGGGGAGCTGTTTTTT
>.|.|TRBV6-1|TRBJ2-7
CASRGTHEQYF
TGTGCCAGCAGGGGAACCCACGAGCAGTACTTC
>.|.|TRBV29-1|TRBJ1-1
CSVGEGYTEAFF
TGCAGCGTTGGGGAGGGCTACACTGAAGCTTTCTTT
>TRBD1|.|TRBV9|TRBJ2-2
CASSSGGATNTGELFF
TGTGCCAGCAGCTCAGGGGGCGCTACGAACACCGGGGAGCTGTTTTTT
>TRBD2|.|TRBV28|TRBJ2-2
CASTGSGGNTGELFF
TGTGCCAGCACGGGTAGCGGGGGAAACACCGGGGAGCTGTTTTTT
>.|.|TRBV6-1|TRBJ1-5
CASRETPGRPQHF
TGTGCCAGCAGAGAAACCCCCGGTAGGCCCCAGCATTTT
>.|.|TRBV20-1|TRBJ1-2
CSAFRDVGYTF
TGCAGTGCCTTCCGGGACGTTGGCTACACCTTC